This T cell receptor (beta chain) was recorded in a study of blood T cell repertoires in COVID-19. Study information: T cells, B-cell-depleted T cells, or PBMCs provided the cDNA or gDNA that served as material.

This clone was observed a few times. Donors of Cohort 3 who recovered were those that had two negative PCRs, clearance, or symptom resolution. V was clipped by 1 base and J by 3 bases, with 12 bases between them. Germline CDR1 SNHLY, CDR2 FYNNEI. The CDR3 runs to 16 residues. In the original analysis: Amplification of reference gene primers provided the estimated nucleated cell counts. Here immunoSEQ multiplex PCR was the method, and the copy in TCRdb shows in-frame clones only, minus some. D and trimming were read from the DNA, whereas the V and J calls and clone size are those reported in that table. The sample carries around 390,000 clones, about 86% recorded once.

The chain combines TRBV2 with TRBJ2-2; possibly TRBD2 for D (6 bases). This TCR was recovered from a woman aged 50 to 60 who had recovered from COVID-19. Sequencing was carried out using PBMCs or T cells enriched from blood (not recorded which). The CDR3 DNA reads as TGTGCCAGCAGTGAAGGCGGGACGCTTCACACCGGGGAGCTGTTTTTT. Protein: CASSEGGTLHTGELFF.